These T cell receptor beta chains were read from a single sample in a study of T cell responses to AZD1222 COVID-19 vaccine. Generated by immunoSEQ multiplex PCR, the TCRdb table keeps only in-frame clones and is missing some. This table has about 180,000 clones, about nine tenths appearing once. The sequenced sample was peripheral blood, obtained 28 days after the second dose of the MenACWY control vaccine. These receptors came from an adult who received the MenACWY meningococcal vaccine as a control. The CDR3 runs from the conserved cysteine through the conserved F or W. A D gene is named only where the DNA matches it firmly. Size tells how often a clone was seen (once, few, many) or the class of an expanded clone, and some rows leave it out.

v_gene: TRBV6-6; j_gene: TRBJ2-7; d_gene: TRBD2; abundance: .; CDR3nt: TGTGCCAGCAGTAGGGCTAGCGGAACCTACGAGCAGTACTTC; CDR3aa: CASSRASGTYEQYF
v_gene: TRBV4-3; j_gene: TRBJ1-6; d_gene: .; abundance: .; CDR3nt: TGCGCCAGCAGCCAAGATCGACAGCTCAAGAATTCACCCCTCCACTTT; CDR3aa: CASSQDRQLKNSPLHF
v_gene: TRBV28; j_gene: TRBJ1-1; d_gene: .; abundance: .; CDR3nt: TGTGCAACCTACAGGGTGAACACTGAAGCTTTCTTT; CDR3aa: CATYRVNTEAFF
v_gene: TRBV19; j_gene: TRBJ1-1; d_gene: TRBD1; abundance: .; CDR3nt: TGTGCCAGTAGTGCCAGACCTCAGGGGGGGAGCAAGTTCTTT; CDR3aa: CASSARPQGGSKFF
v_gene: TRBV6-2/TRBV6-3; j_gene: TRBJ2-2; d_gene: .; abundance: .; CDR3nt: TGTGCCAGCAGTTATAGGGATGGGGAGCTGTTTTTT; CDR3aa: CASSYRDGELFF
v_gene: TRBV12-3/TRBV12-4; j_gene: TRBJ1-1; d_gene: .; abundance: .; CDR3nt: TGTGCCAGCAGCCGTCTTTTAAACACTGAAGCTTTCTTT; CDR3aa: CASSRLLNTEAFF
v_gene: TRBV7-8; j_gene: TRBJ2-1; d_gene: .; abundance: .; CDR3nt: TGTGCCAGCAAATCTACGGGCCCTGCCTTATACAATGAGCAGTTCTTC; CDR3aa: CASKSTGPALYNEQFF
v_gene: TRBV4-3; j_gene: TRBJ2-2; d_gene: .; abundance: .; CDR3nt: TGCGCCAGCAGCCAAGGTAACGGCGCCGGGGAGCTGTTTTTT; CDR3aa: CASSQGNGAGELFF
v_gene: TRBV5-6; j_gene: TRBJ1-2; d_gene: .; abundance: .; CDR3nt: TGTGCCAGCAGCCTGAAGGGGCAGAACTATGGCTACACCTTC; CDR3aa: CASSLKGQNYGYTF
v_gene: TRBV12-3/TRBV12-4; j_gene: TRBJ1-2; d_gene: .; abundance: .; CDR3nt: TGTGCCAGCAGTTTGGAAAGTAACTATGGCTACACCTTC; CDR3aa: CASSLESNYGYTF
v_gene: TRBV28; j_gene: TRBJ1-5; d_gene: .; abundance: .; CDR3nt: TGTGCCAGCAGTTATCTGCAGGACAATCAGCCCCAGCATTTT; CDR3aa: CASSYLQDNQPQHF
v_gene: TRBV2; j_gene: TRBJ2-2; d_gene: .; abundance: once; CDR3nt: TGTGCCAGCAGTGAATCGCAGGGCTCGATCGGGGAGCTGTTTTTT; CDR3aa: CASSESQGSIGELFF
v_gene: TRBV20-1; j_gene: TRBJ2-3; d_gene: .; abundance: few; CDR3nt: TGCAGTGCTAGTTTAACCTGGGGCACAGATACGCAGTATTTT; CDR3aa: CSASLTWGTDTQYF
v_gene: TRBV13; j_gene: TRBJ2-5; d_gene: .; abundance: .; CDR3nt: TGTGCCAGCAGCTTATTTTATACCCAAGAGACCCAGTACTTC; CDR3aa: CASSLFYTQETQYF
v_gene: TRBV30; j_gene: TRBJ2-7; d_gene: TRBD2; abundance: .; CDR3nt: TGTGCCTGGAGTGTGCCCCCTAGACTAGCGCGAACCTACGAGCAGTACTTC; CDR3aa: CAWSVPPRLARTYEQYF
v_gene: TRBV5-1; j_gene: TRBJ2-7; d_gene: .; abundance: few; CDR3nt: TGCGCCAGCAGCTTGGCGGGGGAGCAGTACTTC; CDR3aa: CASSLAGEQYF
v_gene: TRBV7-2; j_gene: TRBJ2-7; d_gene: .; abundance: .; CDR3nt: TGTGCCAGCAGCTTAGAACCGGGACGGTACGAGCAGTACTTC; CDR3aa: CASSLEPGRYEQYF
v_gene: TRBV20-1; j_gene: TRBJ2-1; d_gene: TRBD2; abundance: .; CDR3nt: TGCAGTGCTAGTTCGGCTAGCGGGAGGCGGGGGTACAATGAGCAGTTCTTC; CDR3aa: CSASSASGRRGYNEQFF
v_gene: TRBV10-3; j_gene: TRBJ2-6; d_gene: .; abundance: few; CDR3nt: TGTGCCATCAGTGAGACTAGGTCTACTGGGGCCAACGTCCTGACTTTC; CDR3aa: CAISETRSTGANVLTF
v_gene: TRBV7-7; j_gene: TRBJ1-4; d_gene: TRBD1; abundance: .; CDR3nt: TGTGCCAGCAGCCCCGGGACAGGGAAGGGTGAAAAACTGTTTTTT; CDR3aa: CASSPGTGKGEKLFF
v_gene: TRBV7-2; j_gene: TRBJ2-1; d_gene: TRBD1; abundance: .; CDR3nt: TGTGCCAGCAGCCCCACGGGACAGGGGTATTATGGTGAGCAGTTCTTC; CDR3aa: CASSPTGQGYYGEQFF
v_gene: TRBV28; j_gene: TRBJ2-7; d_gene: TRBD2; abundance: .; CDR3nt: TGTGCCAGCAGCCCATCCTCGGGACTACCGGCCTACGAGCAGTACTTC; CDR3aa: CASSPSSGLPAYEQYF
v_gene: TRBV30; j_gene: TRBJ1-2; d_gene: .; abundance: .; CDR3nt: TGTGCCTGGACGGGGGAGTCCTATGGCTACACCTTC; CDR3aa: CAWTGESYGYTF
v_gene: TRBV19; j_gene: TRBJ2-1; d_gene: TRBD2; abundance: .; CDR3nt: TGTGGTACGGGGAGACTAGCGGACAGTAATGAGCAGTTCTTC; CDR3aa: CGTGRLADSNEQFF
v_gene: TRBV5-4; j_gene: TRBJ2-5; d_gene: TRBD2; abundance: .; CDR3nt: TGTGCCAGCAGCTCCCAGACTAGCGGGAGGGGTACAAAGACCCAGTACTTC; CDR3aa: CASSSQTSGRGTKTQYF
v_gene: TRBV9; j_gene: TRBJ2-7; d_gene: .; abundance: .; CDR3nt: TGTGCCAGCAGCGTAGGAGGTAGGAACGAGCAGTACTTC; CDR3aa: CASSVGGRNEQYF
v_gene: TRBV4-3; j_gene: TRBJ2-7; d_gene: TRBD2; abundance: once; CDR3nt: TGCGCCAGCAGCCAAGAGATTCAGTCGGGTGCGGGAGGGGCCTACGAGCAGTACTTC; CDR3aa: CASSQEIQSGAGGAYEQYF
v_gene: TRBV11-2; j_gene: TRBJ1-3; d_gene: .; abundance: .; CDR3nt: TGTGCCAGCAGCTTAGGGCCAGGGGCGAATGGAAACACCATATATTTT; CDR3aa: CASSLGPGANGNTIYF
v_gene: TRBV27; j_gene: TRBJ1-6; d_gene: .; abundance: .; CDR3nt: TGTGCCAGCGGGGTCGGGGTACTTTCACCCCTCCACTTT; CDR3aa: CASGVGVLSPLHF
v_gene: TRBV29-1; j_gene: TRBJ1-2; d_gene: TRBD1; abundance: .; CDR3nt: TGCAGCGTTGATCGGACAGGGGGTGTACATGGCTACACCTTC; CDR3aa: CSVDRTGGVHGYTF
v_gene: TRBV12-3/TRBV12-4; j_gene: TRBJ1-5; d_gene: .; abundance: .; CDR3nt: TGTGCCAGCAGTTTGAGGAATCAGCCCCAGCATTTT; CDR3aa: CASSLRNQPQHF
v_gene: TRBV6-5; j_gene: TRBJ2-2; d_gene: TRBD2; abundance: .; CDR3nt: TGTGCCAGCAGTTACTCCGGACTAGCGGGAGCCGGGGAGCTGTTTTTT; CDR3aa: CASSYSGLAGAGELFF
v_gene: TRBV19; j_gene: TRBJ2-7; d_gene: TRBD2; abundance: .; CDR3nt: TGTGCCAGTAGCCATGGGACTAGCGGAACCTACGAGCAGTACTTC; CDR3aa: CASSHGTSGTYEQYF
v_gene: TRBV6-2/TRBV6-3; j_gene: TRBJ2-7; d_gene: TRBD1; abundance: .; CDR3nt: TGTGCCAGCAGTCGATGGGACAGCTATGCCTACGAGCAGTACTTC; CDR3aa: CASSRWDSYAYEQYF
v_gene: TRBV28; j_gene: TRBJ2-2; d_gene: .; abundance: .; CDR3nt: TGTGCCAGCACGCGACAGGTCTTCGGGGAGCTGTTTTTT; CDR3aa: CASTRQVFGELFF
v_gene: TRBV10-3; j_gene: TRBJ1-2; d_gene: .; abundance: .; CDR3nt: TGTGCCATCAGTGGTCAGCCCTATGGCTACACCTTC; CDR3aa: CAISGQPYGYTF
v_gene: TRBV10-2; j_gene: TRBJ2-7; d_gene: .; abundance: .; CDR3nt: TGCGCCAGCAGCCACGGACGGGCCCAGGGTGAGCAGTACTTC; CDR3aa: CASSHGRAQGEQYF
v_gene: TRBV15; j_gene: TRBJ1-5; d_gene: .; abundance: .; CDR3nt: TGTGCCACCAGCAGAGAAGGACGGAACAAGCATTTT; CDR3aa: CATSREGRNKHF
v_gene: TRBV2; j_gene: TRBJ2-5; d_gene: TRBD2; abundance: few; CDR3nt: TGTGCCAGCAGTGAAAGACTAGCGGGAGTGGAGACCCAGTACTTC; CDR3aa: CASSERLAGVETQYF
v_gene: TRBV9; j_gene: TRBJ1-2; d_gene: .; abundance: .; CDR3nt: TGTGCCAGCAGCGCTCAAATGGGCAGTAAGGGTTATGGCTACACCTTC; CDR3aa: CASSAQMGSKGYGYTF
v_gene: TRBV4-3; j_gene: TRBJ2-7; d_gene: .; abundance: .; CDR3nt: TGCGCCAGCAGCCAAGACTCAGATCCCTACGAGCAGTACTTC; CDR3aa: CASSQDSDPYEQYF
v_gene: TRBV5-1; j_gene: TRBJ1-2; d_gene: .; abundance: .; CDR3nt: TGCGCCAGCAGCCCGTGGGGACCGGACTATGGCTACACCTTC; CDR3aa: CASSPWGPDYGYTF
v_gene: TRBV4-3; j_gene: TRBJ1-1; d_gene: TRBD1; abundance: .; CDR3nt: TGCGCCAGCAGCCAAGATCTTTACGGGACAGCTTTGAACACTGAAGCTTTCTTT; CDR3aa: CASSQDLYGTALNTEAFF
v_gene: TRBV6-2/TRBV6-3; j_gene: TRBJ1-5; d_gene: TRBD1; abundance: .; CDR3nt: TGTGCCAGCAGTTATTCGTTTGGGTTTCGGACAGGGCTTACTCAGCCCCAGCATTTT; CDR3aa: CASSYSFGFRTGLTQPQHF
v_gene: TRBV6-5; j_gene: TRBJ1-1; d_gene: .; abundance: .; CDR3nt: TGTGCCAGCAGTCCCCATGGGACTGTGAACACTGAAGCTTTCTTT; CDR3aa: CASSPHGTVNTEAFF
v_gene: TRBV21-1; j_gene: TRBJ1-1; d_gene: .; abundance: .; CDR3nt: TGTGCCAGCAGCAAAGTTGCAGAGAACACTGAAGCTTTCTTT; CDR3aa: CASSKVAENTEAFF
v_gene: TRBV5-6; j_gene: TRBJ2-7; d_gene: .; abundance: .; CDR3nt: TGTGCCAGCAGCTTGACCGGGGAAGAGCAGTACTTC; CDR3aa: CASSLTGEEQYF
v_gene: TRBV30; j_gene: TRBJ2-7; d_gene: TRBD1; abundance: .; CDR3nt: TGTGCCTGGCACGGCGGACAGGGGGCCTACGAGCAGTACTTC; CDR3aa: CAWHGGQGAYEQYF
v_gene: TRBV7-2; j_gene: TRBJ2-2; d_gene: .; abundance: .; CDR3nt: TGTGCCAGCAGCTTACTTCCGTTACAGAACACCGGGGAGCTGTTTTTT; CDR3aa: CASSLLPLQNTGELFF
v_gene: TRBV30; j_gene: TRBJ1-1; d_gene: .; abundance: once; CDR3nt: TGTGCCTGGAGTGGGATTAGGACCACTGAAGCTTTCTTT; CDR3aa: CAWSGIRTTEAFF
v_gene: TRBV6-4; j_gene: TRBJ1-1; d_gene: .; abundance: .; CDR3nt: TGTGCCAGCAGTGAACAGGCGAACACTGAAGCTTTCTTT; CDR3aa: CASSEQANTEAFF
v_gene: TRBV12-3/TRBV12-4; j_gene: TRBJ2-2; d_gene: .; abundance: .; CDR3nt: TGTGCCAGCACCCGAGGTGCCGGGGAGCTGTTTTTT; CDR3aa: CASTRGAGELFF
v_gene: TRBV7-2; j_gene: TRBJ2-1; d_gene: .; abundance: .; CDR3nt: TGTGCCAGCAGCTTGGTCACGACGGGAGTTTCCTACAATGAGCAGTTCTTC; CDR3aa: CASSLVTTGVSYNEQFF
v_gene: TRBV7-2; j_gene: TRBJ1-1; d_gene: .; abundance: .; CDR3nt: TGTGCCAGCAGCTTCCGGACAGCTCCTAACACTGAAGCTTTCTTT; CDR3aa: CASSFRTAPNTEAFF
v_gene: TRBV28; j_gene: TRBJ2-5; d_gene: TRBD1; abundance: .; CDR3nt: TGTGCCAGCAGCGACAGGGGCCAAGAGACCCAGTACTTC; CDR3aa: CASSDRGQETQYF
v_gene: TRBV5-6; j_gene: TRBJ2-7; d_gene: .; abundance: .; CDR3nt: TGTGCCAGCAGCCAACAGGGTGTTGGGCAGTACTTC; CDR3aa: CASSQQGVGQYF
v_gene: TRBV7-3; j_gene: TRBJ2-1; d_gene: .; abundance: .; CDR3nt: TGTGCCAGCAGCTCGTCGAACGAGCAGTTCTTC; CDR3aa: CASSSSNEQFF
v_gene: TRBV18; j_gene: TRBJ1-5; d_gene: .; abundance: .; CDR3nt: TGTGCCAGCTCGGCCGAGGAGGACAATCAGCCCCAGCATTTT; CDR3aa: CASSAEEDNQPQHF